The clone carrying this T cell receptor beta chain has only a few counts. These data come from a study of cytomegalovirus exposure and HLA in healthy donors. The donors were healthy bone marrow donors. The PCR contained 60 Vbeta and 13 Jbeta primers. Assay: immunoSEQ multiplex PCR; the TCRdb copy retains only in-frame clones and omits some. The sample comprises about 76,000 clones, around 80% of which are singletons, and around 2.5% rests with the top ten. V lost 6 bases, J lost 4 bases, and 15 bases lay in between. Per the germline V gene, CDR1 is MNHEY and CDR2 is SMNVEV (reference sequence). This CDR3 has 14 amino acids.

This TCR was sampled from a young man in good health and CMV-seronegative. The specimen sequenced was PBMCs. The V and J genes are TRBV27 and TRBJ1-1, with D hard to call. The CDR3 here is CASRGGIGGTEAFF. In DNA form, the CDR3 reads TGTGCCAGCAGGGGAGGGATCGGCGGCACTGAAGCTTTCTTT.